The sequence of this T cell receptor (beta chain) was determined in a study of technical replicates of blood from a few donors. CDR1 is MNHEY, CDR2 SVGAGI, per germline. The V and J ends lost 5 bases and 0 bases respectively, with 8 bases between them. The CDR3 covers 14 residues. Assay used: immunoSEQ multiplex PCR; TCRdb lists only in-frame clones, some missing. The sample includes tens of thousands of clones, about 90% of them seen just once. This receptor was obtained from a human donor in good health. Some clones in this sample may be carry-over from other donors' samples. J is TRBJ1-5 and V is TRBV6-5, with no clear D. The sample taken for sequencing was T cells isolated from PBMCs. This CDR3 reads CASSPTYSNQPQHF. The CDR3 nucleotides are TGTGCCAGCAGTCCCACCTATAGCAATCAGCCCCAGCATTTT.